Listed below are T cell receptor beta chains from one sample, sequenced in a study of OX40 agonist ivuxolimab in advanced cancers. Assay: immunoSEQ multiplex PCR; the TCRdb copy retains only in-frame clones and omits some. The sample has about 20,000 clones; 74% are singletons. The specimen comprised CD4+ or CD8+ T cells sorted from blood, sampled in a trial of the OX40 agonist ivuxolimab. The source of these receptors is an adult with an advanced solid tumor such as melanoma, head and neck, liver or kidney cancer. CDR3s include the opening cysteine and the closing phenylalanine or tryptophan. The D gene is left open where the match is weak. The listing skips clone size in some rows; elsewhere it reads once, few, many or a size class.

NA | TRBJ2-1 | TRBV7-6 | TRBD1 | TGTGCCAGCAGCTTAGTCGCAGGGGGAAGCTCCTACAATGAGCAGTTCTTC | CASSLVAGGSSYNEQFF
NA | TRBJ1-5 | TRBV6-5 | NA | TGTGCCAGCAGTTTCGGCCAGCCCCAGCATTTT | CASSFGQPQHF
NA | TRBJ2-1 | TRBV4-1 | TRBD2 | TGCGCCAGCAGCCTAGTGACTAGCGGGACGGGTGAGCAGTTCTTC | CASSLVTSGTGEQFF
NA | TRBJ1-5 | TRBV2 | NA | TGTGCCAGCACTACCGACAGTAATAGCAATCAGCCCCAGCATTTT | CASTTDSNSNQPQHF
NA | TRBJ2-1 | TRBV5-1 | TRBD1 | TGCGCCAGCAGCGACTGGACAGGTTCCTACAATGAGCAGTTCTTC | CASSDWTGSYNEQFF
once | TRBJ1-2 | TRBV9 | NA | TGTGCCAGCAGCGACGGGACGTATGGCTACACCTTC | CASSDGTYGYTF
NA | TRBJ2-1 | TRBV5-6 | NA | TGTGCCAGCAGCTTGATGGCAGGGTGGAATGAGCAGTTCTTC | CASSLMAGWNEQFF
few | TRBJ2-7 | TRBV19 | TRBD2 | TGTGCCACGGCGGCGGGACTATCCCCCTACGAGCAGTACTTC | CATAAGLSPYEQYF
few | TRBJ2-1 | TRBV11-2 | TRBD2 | TGTGCCAGCAGCTTAGAGGGACTAGCGGGGGACAATGAGCAGTTCTTC | CASSLEGLAGDNEQFF
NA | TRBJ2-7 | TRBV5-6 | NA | TGTGCCAGCAGCCTCGACTACTACGAGCAGTACTTC | CASSLDYYEQYF
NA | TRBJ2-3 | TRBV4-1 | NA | TGCGCCAGCAGCCAAGAAGAAGGCAGAAGTACGCAGTATTTT | CASSQEEGRSTQYF
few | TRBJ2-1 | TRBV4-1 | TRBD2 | TGCGCCAGCAGCCATATTTCAGCGGGAGGGAGCTCCTACAATGAGCAGTTCTTC | CASSHISAGGSSYNEQFF
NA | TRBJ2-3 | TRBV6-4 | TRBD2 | TGTGCCAGCAGTGACTTGGGAGGGCCCTCGGATACGCAGTATTTT | CASSDLGGPSDTQYF
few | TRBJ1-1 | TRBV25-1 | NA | TGTGCCAGCAGTGAATGGGGGACGGGGAACACTGAAGCTTTCTTT | CASSEWGTGNTEAFF
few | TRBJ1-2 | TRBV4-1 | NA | TGCGCCAGCAGCCAAGATTCTGGGGCCCCCTGGGGCTACACCTTC | CASSQDSGAPWGYTF
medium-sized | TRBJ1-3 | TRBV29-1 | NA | TGCAGCGTTGAAGATGCAGGGGAGGCTGGAAACACCATATATTTT | CSVEDAGEAGNTIYF
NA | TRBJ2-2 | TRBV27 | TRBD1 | TGTGCCAGCAGTTTATCTCCGACAGGGGCGTCCGGGGAGCTGTTTTTT | CASSLSPTGASGELFF
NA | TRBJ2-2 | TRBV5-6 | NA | TGTGCCAGCAGCTTGGCTAAGAGGGGGAGGACCGGGGAGCTGTTTTTT | CASSLAKRGRTGELFF
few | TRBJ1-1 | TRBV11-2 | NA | TGTGCCAGCAGCTGGGGGGCCCAGAACACTGAAGCTTTCTTT | CASSWGAQNTEAFF
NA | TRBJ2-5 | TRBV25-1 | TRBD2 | TGTGCCAGCAGGACTAGCGGGAGTCCAGAGACCCAGTACTTC | CASRTSGSPETQYF
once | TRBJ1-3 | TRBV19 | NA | TGTGCCAGTAGTATGGTCAGGTTTTACGGAAACACCATATATTTT | CASSMVRFYGNTIYF
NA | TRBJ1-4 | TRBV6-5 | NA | TGTGCCAGCAGTTATAGGGACAATGAAAAACTGTTTTTT | CASSYRDNEKLFF
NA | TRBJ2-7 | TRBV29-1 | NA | TGCAGCGTAGGTGGGGTCCCCTACGAGCAGTACTTC | CSVGGVPYEQYF
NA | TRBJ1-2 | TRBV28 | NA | TGTGCCAGCAGCCCACGACGTTCGATAAACTATGGCTACACCTTC | CASSPRRSINYGYTF
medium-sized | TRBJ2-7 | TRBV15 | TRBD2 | TGTGCCACCAGCAGAGATCGGGGGGGATCCTACGAGCAGTACTTC | CATSRDRGGSYEQYF
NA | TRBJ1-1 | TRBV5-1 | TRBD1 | TGCGCCAGCAGGACAGGGGGCACTGAAGCTTTCTTT | CASRTGGTEAFF
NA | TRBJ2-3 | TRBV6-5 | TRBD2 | TGTGCCAGCAGTGGGACTAGCGACGGGGATACGCAGTATTTT | CASSGTSDGDTQYF
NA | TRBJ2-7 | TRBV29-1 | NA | TGCAGCGTTGAAGATTGGACAAAGCCCTACGAGCAGTACTTC | CSVEDWTKPYEQYF
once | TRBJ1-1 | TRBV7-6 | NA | TGTGCCAGCAGCTCCCACGGCGGGAACACTGAAGCTTTCTTT | CASSSHGGNTEAFF
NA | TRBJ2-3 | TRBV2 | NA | TGTGCCAGCTCCCTCGGGAGCACAGATACGCAGTATTTT | CASSLGSTDTQYF
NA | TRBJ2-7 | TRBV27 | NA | TGTGCCAGCAGTTTCGGGCAGGATGCCTACGAGCAGTACTTC | CASSFGQDAYEQYF
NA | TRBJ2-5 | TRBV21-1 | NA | TGTGCCAGATCCCGTCTTGGGCAAATCCCCGACGGGGATGAGACCCAGTACTTC | CARSRLGQIPDGDETQYF
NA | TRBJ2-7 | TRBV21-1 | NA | TGTGCCAGCAGCAAACAGGGTACTCGGCCCCGGAGCTCCTACGAGCAGTACTTC | CASSKQGTRPRSSYEQYF
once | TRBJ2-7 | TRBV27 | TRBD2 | TGTGCCAGCAGTTTGGCTAGCGGGAGTCCAGTGTACGAGCAGTACTTC | CASSLASGSPVYEQYF
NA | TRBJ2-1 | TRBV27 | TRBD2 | TGTGCCAGCAGCCCGGGGCTAGCGGGAACTTACAATGAGCAGTTCTTC | CASSPGLAGTYNEQFF
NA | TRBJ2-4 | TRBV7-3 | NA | TGTGCCAGCAGCCTAAAAAACCGACAGCGTTCAGATTCCGGGGGATGGGCCAAAAACATTCAGTACTTC | CASSLKNRQRSDSGGWAKNIQYF
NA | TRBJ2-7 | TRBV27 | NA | TGTGCCAGCAGTTTAACAGCAGGAGACTACCGCTACGAGCAGTACTTC | CASSLTAGDYRYEQYF
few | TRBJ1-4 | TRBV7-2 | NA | TGTGCCAGCAGCCCAACCGACAGTAAGGAAGATGAAAAACTGTTTTTT | CASSPTDSKEDEKLFF
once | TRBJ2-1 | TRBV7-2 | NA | TGTGCCAGCAGCACTAGACCCCATGAGCAGTTCTTC | CASSTRPHEQFF
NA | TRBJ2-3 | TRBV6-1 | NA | TGTGCCAGCAGTGGGAAGCTAGACACAGATACGCAGTATTTT | CASSGKLDTDTQYF
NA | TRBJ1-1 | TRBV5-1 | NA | TGCGCCAGTCTTGAGACACCCATGAACACTGAAGCTTTCTTT | CASLETPMNTEAFF
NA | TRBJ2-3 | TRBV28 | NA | TGTGCCAGCGTGGACCCGGTGGGTTTTAACACAGATACGCAGTATTTT | CASVDPVGFNTDTQYF
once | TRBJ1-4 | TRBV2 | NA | TGTGCCAGCACCGAGGCTGCTCCTAATGAAAAACTGTTTTTT | CASTEAAPNEKLFF
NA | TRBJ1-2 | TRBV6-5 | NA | TGTGCCAGCAAGGGGGGCTATGGCTACACCTTC | CASKGGYGYTF
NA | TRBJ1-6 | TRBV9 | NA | TGTGCCAGCAGCGTAGGGGTCAGCTCCTATAATTCACCCCTCCACTTT | CASSVGVSSYNSPLHF
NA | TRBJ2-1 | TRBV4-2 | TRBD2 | TGTGCCAGCAGCCAAGATCCCAGGCTAGCGGGAGGCCCCGATGAGCAGTTCTTC | CASSQDPRLAGGPDEQFF
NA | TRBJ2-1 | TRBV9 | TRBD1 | TGTGCCAGCAGCGTAACCCCGGGACAGGGCGCCTACAATGAGCAGTTCTTC | CASSVTPGQGAYNEQFF
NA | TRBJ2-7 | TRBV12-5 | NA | TGTGCTAGTGCCCCGGGTGGGTACGAGCAGTACTTC | CASAPGGYEQYF
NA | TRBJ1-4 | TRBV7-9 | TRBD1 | TGTGCCAGCAGCTCGAGACAGGGTGTGCAGGAAAAACTGTTTTTT | CASSSRQGVQEKLFF
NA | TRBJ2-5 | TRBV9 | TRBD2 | TGTGCCAGCAGCGTAGTCAGCGGGGACCAAGAGACCCAGTACTTC | CASSVVSGDQETQYF
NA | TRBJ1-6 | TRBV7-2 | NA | TGTGCCAGCAGCCCCTACAAAAATTCACCCCTCCACTTT | CASSPYKNSPLHF
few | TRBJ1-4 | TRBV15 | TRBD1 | TGTGCCACCAGCAGAGATGGAGGGGACAGGGGGTCAACTAATGAAAAACTGTTTTTT | CATSRDGGDRGSTNEKLFF
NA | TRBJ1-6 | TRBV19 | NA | TGTGCCAGTAGTATAGTGGAGGGCGCCAATTCACCCCTCCACTTT | CASSIVEGANSPLHF
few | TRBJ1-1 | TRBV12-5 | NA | TGTGCTAGTGGCCTAATACGGGCGGGGTTCACTGAAGCTTTCTTT | CASGLIRAGFTEAFF
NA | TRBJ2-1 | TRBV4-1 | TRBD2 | TGCGCCAGCAGCCAAGAGGTAGCGGGGGCGGGTGAGCAGTTCTTC | CASSQEVAGAGEQFF
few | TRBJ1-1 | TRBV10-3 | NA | TGTGCCACCCGACAGTCCGGGCCTGACACTGAAGCTTTCTTT | CATRQSGPDTEAFF
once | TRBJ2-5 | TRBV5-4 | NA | TGTGCCAGCAGCTTGGTGGGCGGCCAAGAGACCCAGTACTTC | CASSLVGGQETQYF
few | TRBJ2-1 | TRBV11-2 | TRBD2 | TGTGCCAGCAGCCCGCTAGCGGGGCCTTCGGAGCAGTTCTTC | CASSPLAGPSEQFF
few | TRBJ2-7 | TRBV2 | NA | TGTGCCAGCAGTCCCAGCTACTCCTACGAGCAGTACTTC | CASSPSYSYEQYF